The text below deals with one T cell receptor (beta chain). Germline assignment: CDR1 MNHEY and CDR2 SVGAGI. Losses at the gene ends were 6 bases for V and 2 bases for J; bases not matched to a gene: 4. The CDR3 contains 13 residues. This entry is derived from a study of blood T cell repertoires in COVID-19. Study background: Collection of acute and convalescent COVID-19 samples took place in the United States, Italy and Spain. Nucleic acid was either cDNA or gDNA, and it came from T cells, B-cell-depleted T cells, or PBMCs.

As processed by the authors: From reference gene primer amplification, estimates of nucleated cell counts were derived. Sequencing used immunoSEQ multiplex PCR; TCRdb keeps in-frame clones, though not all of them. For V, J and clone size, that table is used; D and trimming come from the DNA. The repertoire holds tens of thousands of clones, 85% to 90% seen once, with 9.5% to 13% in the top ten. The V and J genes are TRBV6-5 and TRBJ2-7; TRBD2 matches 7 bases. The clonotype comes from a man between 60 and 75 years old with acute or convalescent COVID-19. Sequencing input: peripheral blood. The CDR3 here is CASRASGTYEQYF. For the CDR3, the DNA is TGTGCCAGCAGGGCTAGCGGCACCTACGAGCAGTACTTC.